Listed below are T cell receptor beta chains from one sample, sequenced in a study of blood T cell repertoires in COVID-19. TCRdb's copy holds only in-frame clones and misses some; the assay was immunoSEQ multiplex PCR. In the table there are around 480,000 clones, around 90% of which are singletons. The sample was PBMCs or T cells enriched from blood (not recorded which). The origin of the receptors is a woman between 18 and 30 years old who had recovered from COVID-19. Both conserved end residues are part of each CDR3. A D gene is named only where the DNA matches it firmly. Part of the rows lack a size; the others show once, few, many or a class for expanded clones.

cdr3_length j_call clone_size v_call d_call cdr3_nt cdr3_aa
15 TRBJ2-7 NA TRBV5-6 NA TGTGCCAGCAGCCCAGTGTGGGCGAGCTCCTACGAGCAGTACTTC CASSPVWASSYEQYF
12 TRBJ2-1 once TRBV28 NA TGTGCCAGCACCCATCTAAGCAATGAGCAGTTCTTC CASTHLSNEQFF
13 TRBJ1-5 once TRBV12-3/TRBV12-4 NA TGTGCCAGCGCGGGTGGAGGCAATCAGCCCCAGCATTTT CASAGGGNQPQHF
13 TRBJ2-1 NA TRBV5-1 NA TGCGCCAGCAGCTTGGACAGGTCCAATGAGCAGTTCTTC CASSLDRSNEQFF
16 TRBJ2-3 few TRBV5-5 NA TGTGCCAGCAGCTTGAGGAGCCTACTTGGCACAGATACGCAGTATTTT CASSLRSLLGTDTQYF
16 TRBJ2-1 NA TRBV11-3 TRBD1 TGTGCCAGCAGTTTGGCTGGGACAGTCTCATACAATGAGCAGTTCTTC CASSLAGTVSYNEQFF
14 TRBJ1-2 NA TRBV29-1 NA TGCAGCGTTGAAGAAGCCTCAGGGGCATATGGCTACACCTTC CSVEEASGAYGYTF
16 TRBJ2-7 NA TRBV2 TRBD2 TGTGCCAGCAGTCCCTCCAGCGGGGGGCTCTCCTACGAGCAGTACTTC CASSPSSGGLSYEQYF
15 TRBJ2-3 NA TRBV9 TRBD2 TGTGCCAGCAGCGTAATCGGGGGGAGCACAGATACGCAGTATTTT CASSVIGGSTDTQYF
15 TRBJ2-7 NA TRBV28 TRBD2 TGTGCCAGCAGTTTTCCGGGGGGGAGCTCCTACGAGCAGTACTTC CASSFPGGSSYEQYF
17 TRBJ2-2 NA TRBV5-6 NA TGTGCCAGCAGCCTGGAGGTCGCAGGGTCTGGCGCCGGGGAGCTGTTTTTT CASSLEVAGSGAGELFF
13 TRBJ2-5 NA TRBV30 NA TGTGCCTGGAGTGAGGAGGCATGGGAGACCCAGTACTTC CAWSEEAWETQYF
16 TRBJ1-2 NA TRBV5-1 NA TGCGCCAGCAGCTTGGATGGGCAGGGCGACTACTATGGCTACACCTTC CASSLDGQGDYYGYTF
16 TRBJ1-3 once TRBV5-1 TRBD1 TGCGCCAGCAGCGTGGGTCCAGGGGGCTCTGGAAACACCATATATTTT CASSVGPGGSGNTIYF
15 TRBJ2-7 NA TRBV4-2 TRBD1 TGTGCCAGCAGCCAATATAAGGGGGCCCCCTACGAGCAGTACTTC CASSQYKGAPYEQYF
13 TRBJ1-2 NA TRBV28 TRBD1 TGTGCCAGCACCTTCAGGGGGATCTATGGCTACACCTTC CASTFRGIYGYTF
17 TRBJ2-5 NA TRBV4-1 NA TGCGCCAGCAGCCAAGAAACAAGGAGTTCCTTCCAAGAGACCCAGTACTTC CASSQETRSSFQETQYF
16 TRBJ1-1 NA TRBV4-2 NA TGTGCCAGCAGCCAAGGGCCGGCGGAGGGCGACACTGAAGCTTTCTTT CASSQGPAEGDTEAFF
15 TRBJ2-7 NA TRBV24-1 TRBD1 TGTGCCACCAGTTTGGGCGGACAGGGGGCGGGTGAGCAGTACTTC CATSLGGQGAGEQYF
11 TRBJ2-7 NA TRBV29-1 NA TGCAGCGTTACAAGTTCTTACGAGCAGTACTTC CSVTSSYEQYF
11 TRBJ1-1 NA TRBV20-1 NA TGCAGTGCTCCAGAGAACACTGAAGCTTTCTTT CSAPENTEAFF
17 TRBJ1-1 once TRBV11-2 NA TGTGCCAGCTCCCCCCGGGGAAGCGCGGCCGTAAATGGTGAAGCTTTCTTT CASSPRGSAAVNGEAFF
14 TRBJ1-1 NA TRBV7-3 NA TGTGCCAGCAGCTTACAGTCCTCGAACACTGAAGCTTTCTTT CASSLQSSNTEAFF
14 TRBJ1-4 NA TRBV5-1 NA TGCGCCAGCAGCGACAGTTCAACTAATGAAAAACTGTTTTTT CASSDSSTNEKLFF
15 TRBJ2-1 NA TRBV18 NA TGTGCCAGCTCACCTGGGGACTCCTCCTACAATGAGCAGTTCTTC CASSPGDSSYNEQFF
14 TRBJ1-2 NA TRBV10-3 TRBD1 TGTGCCATCAGTGCAGGGACAGGCAACTATGGCTACACCTTC CAISAGTGNYGYTF
13 TRBJ1-5 NA TRBV18 NA TGTGCCAGCTCACTTTCGGGGCGCCGGGAGAAACATTTT CASSLSGRREKHF
14 TRBJ1-3 NA TRBV6-5 NA TGTGCCAGCAGTTCCCCGGTCTCTGGAAACACCATATATTTT CASSSPVSGNTIYF
16 TRBJ1-4 NA TRBV6-1 NA TGTGCCAGCAGTGCCGTAGGGGGTGCAACTAATGAAAAACTGTTTTTT CASSAVGGATNEKLFF
17 TRBJ1-5 NA TRBV5-5 NA TGTGCCAGCAGCCCTCGAGGGGGACACTTTAGCAATCAGCCCCAGCATTTT CASSPRGGHFSNQPQHF
14 TRBJ1-1 NA TRBV12-5 NA TGTGCTAGTCTGGATGGACTCATGAACACTGAAGCTTTCTTT CASLDGLMNTEAFF
14 TRBJ2-7 NA TRBV2 NA TGTGCCAGCAGGGGAGGGGGGGCTTCCTACGAGCAGTACTTC CASRGGGASYEQYF
14 TRBJ1-5 once TRBV28 NA TGTGCCAGCAGTCCCCCGGGGGAATATCAGCCCCAGCATTTT CASSPPGEYQPQHF
14 TRBJ1-1 once TRBV2 NA TGTGCCACTGGGCGGGACCGAATGAACACTGAAGCTTTCTTT CATGRDRMNTEAFF
17 TRBJ2-5 NA TRBV30 TRBD1 TGTGCCTGGAGTAAAAGGGACAGGGACCGCAGGGAAGAGACCCAGTACTTC CAWSKRDRDRREETQYF
13 TRBJ1-2 NA TRBV4-1 NA TGCGCCAGCAGCGCCACCGGTCAAACTGGCTACACCTTC CASSATGQTGYTF
15 TRBJ2-2 NA TRBV10-3 TRBD1 TGTGCCATCAGTCCCGACAGGGCAAACACCGGGGAGCTGTTTTTT CAISPDRANTGELFF
17 TRBJ2-5 NA TRBV28 NA TGTGCCAGCAGTTTCGGCAGGCCCCACACCCCGGCGGAGACCCAGTACTTC CASSFGRPHTPAETQYF
13 TRBJ2-5 NA TRBV12-3/TRBV12-4 TRBD1 TGTGCCAGCAGTGACAGGGGACAAGAGACCCAGTACTTC CASSDRGQETQYF
15 TRBJ2-5 NA TRBV5-4 NA TGTGCCAGCAGCTTGGACAGGTTAGAACAAGAGACCCAGTACTTC CASSLDRLEQETQYF
14 TRBJ1-2 once TRBV19 TRBD1 TGTGCCAGCCTAGGACAGGGAAGGATATATGGCTACACCTTC CASLGQGRIYGYTF
15 TRBJ2-1 NA TRBV24-1 TRBD2 TGTGCCACCAGTGACTGGACTAGCGGGGGTTATGAGCAGTTCTTC CATSDWTSGGYEQFF
15 TRBJ1-3 NA TRBV5-1 TRBD1 TGCGCCAGCAGCGTCGGACAGGGGGATGGAAACACCATATATTTT CASSVGQGDGNTIYF
14 TRBJ2-5 NA TRBV6-2/TRBV6-3 TRBD2 TGTGCCAGCACCCCGACTAGCGCTCCCCGGACCCAGTACTTC CASTPTSAPRTQYF
14 TRBJ1-2 NA TRBV6-1 TRBD1 TGTGCCAGCAGTGAAGCCCGGACAGGGGGAGGATACACCTTC CASSEARTGGGYTF
13 TRBJ2-1 NA TRBV5-1 NA TGCGCCAGCACGACCTCGCGGCACGATGAGCAGTTCTTC CASTTSRHDEQFF
16 TRBJ2-5 once TRBV11-2 TRBD2 TGTGCCAGCAGCCCCTTAGGAGCGGGGGGACAAGAGACCCAGTACTTC CASSPLGAGGQETQYF
14 TRBJ2-5 NA TRBV5-1 NA TGCGCCAGCAGCTTACAGGCGAACCAAGAGACCCAGTACTTC CASSLQANQETQYF
12 TRBJ1-3 NA TRBV4-2 NA TGTGCCAGCAGTTTCGGCGGGAACACCATATATTTT CASSFGGNTIYF
16 TRBJ1-5 NA TRBV23-1 TRBD1 TGCGCCAGCAGTCAATGGGAGGACAGGCAGTTTCAGCCCCAGCATTTT CASSQWEDRQFQPQHF
16 TRBJ1-3 NA TRBV10-3 TRBD1 TGTGCCATCAGTGATGTCGGGACAGGGGGCGAAAACACCATATATTTT CAISDVGTGGENTIYF
15 TRBJ2-5 once TRBV2 NA TGTGCCAGCAGTGAGGGCGGGGGCCGGGGGGAGACCCAGTACTTC CASSEGGGRGETQYF